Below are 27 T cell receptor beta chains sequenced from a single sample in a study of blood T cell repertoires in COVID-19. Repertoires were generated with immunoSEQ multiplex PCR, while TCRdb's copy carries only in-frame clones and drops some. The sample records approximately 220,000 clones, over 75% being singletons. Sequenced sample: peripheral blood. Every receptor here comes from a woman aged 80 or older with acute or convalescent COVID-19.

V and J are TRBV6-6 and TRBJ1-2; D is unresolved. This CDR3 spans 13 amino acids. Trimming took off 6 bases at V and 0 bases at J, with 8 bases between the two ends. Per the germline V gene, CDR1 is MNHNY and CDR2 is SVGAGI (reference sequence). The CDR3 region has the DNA TGTGCCAGCAGATCAACAGCTAACTATGGCTACACCTTC. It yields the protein CASRSTANYGYTF.

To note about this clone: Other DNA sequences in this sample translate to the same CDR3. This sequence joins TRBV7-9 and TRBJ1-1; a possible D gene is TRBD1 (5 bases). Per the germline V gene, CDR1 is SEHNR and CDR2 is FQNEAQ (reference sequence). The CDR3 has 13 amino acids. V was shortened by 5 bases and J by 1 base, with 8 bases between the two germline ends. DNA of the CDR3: TGTGCCAGCAGCACGCAGGGGAACACTGAAGCTTTCTTT. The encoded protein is CASSTQGNTEAFF.

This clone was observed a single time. In DNA, the CDR3 is TGTGCCAGCAGACAGGGACAGGGGGAATCCGAAAAACTGTTTTTT. Translating it yields CASRQGQGESEKLFF. The V call is TRBV6-5, the J call TRBJ1-4; 11 nucleotides line up with TRBD1. In germline, CDR1 is MNHEY, CDR2 SVGAGI. The CDR3 has 15 amino acids. With 6 bases clipped from V and 8 bases from J, the junction kept 8 bases outside the gene matches.

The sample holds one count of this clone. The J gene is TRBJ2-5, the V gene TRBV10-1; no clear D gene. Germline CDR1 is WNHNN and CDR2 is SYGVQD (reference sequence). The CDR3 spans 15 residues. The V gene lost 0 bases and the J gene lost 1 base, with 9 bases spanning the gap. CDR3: CASSESRVGQETQYF. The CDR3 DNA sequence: TGCGCCAGCAGTGAGTCACGGGTAGGCCAAGAGACCCAGTACTTC.

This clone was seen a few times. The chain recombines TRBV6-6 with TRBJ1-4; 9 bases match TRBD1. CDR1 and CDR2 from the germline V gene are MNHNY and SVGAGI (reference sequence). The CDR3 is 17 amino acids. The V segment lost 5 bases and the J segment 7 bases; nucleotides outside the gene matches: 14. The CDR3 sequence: CASSPTDYRGRVEKLFF. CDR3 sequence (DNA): TGTGCCAGCAGTCCAACTGACTACAGGGGGCGAGTTGAAAAACTGTTTTTT.

CDR3 protein: CASGRGLGMNTEAFF. DNA for the CDR3: TGTGCCAGCGGCCGGGGTTTAGGGATGAACACTGAAGCTTTCTTT. This chain connects TRBV6-5 to TRBJ1-1; D not certain. Between the trimmed V and J ends, which lost 8 bases and 0 bases, there was a span of 16 bases. CDR1 is MNHEY, CDR2 SVGAGI, per germline. The CDR3 consists of 15 residues.

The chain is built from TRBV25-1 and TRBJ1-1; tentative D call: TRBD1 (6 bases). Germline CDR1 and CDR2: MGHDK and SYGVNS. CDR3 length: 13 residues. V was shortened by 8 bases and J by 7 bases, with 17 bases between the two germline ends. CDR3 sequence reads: CASGRGARNEAFF. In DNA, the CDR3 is TGTGCCAGCGGGCGGGGGGCGCGGAATGAAGCTTTCTTT.

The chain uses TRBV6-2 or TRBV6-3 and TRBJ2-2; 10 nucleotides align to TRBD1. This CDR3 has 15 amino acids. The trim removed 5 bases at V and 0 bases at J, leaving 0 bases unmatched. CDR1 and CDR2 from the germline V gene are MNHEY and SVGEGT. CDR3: CASSDRGPNTGELFF. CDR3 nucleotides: TGTGCCAGCAGTGACAGGGGGCCGAACACCGGGGAGCTGTTTTTT.

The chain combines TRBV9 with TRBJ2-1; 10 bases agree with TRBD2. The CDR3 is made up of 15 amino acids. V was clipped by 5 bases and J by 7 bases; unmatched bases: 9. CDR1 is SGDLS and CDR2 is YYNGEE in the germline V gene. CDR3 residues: CASRPLAGVGNEQFF. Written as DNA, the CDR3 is TGTGCCAGCAGGCCCCTAGCGGGGGTCGGGAATGAGCAGTTCTTC.

The chain's CDR3 is CASSLNGGEGLGTDTQYF. In nucleotides, the CDR3 is TGCGCCAGCAGCTTGAATGGCGGGGAGGGGTTGGGCACAGATACGCAGTATTTT. The chain employs TRBV5-1 and TRBJ2-3, with TRBD2 identical over 7 bases. The CDR3 sequence is 18 residues long. Trimming removed 1 base from V and 1 base from J; junction bases left unmatched: 12. Germline V gene sequence: CDR1 SGHRS, CDR2 YFSETQ.

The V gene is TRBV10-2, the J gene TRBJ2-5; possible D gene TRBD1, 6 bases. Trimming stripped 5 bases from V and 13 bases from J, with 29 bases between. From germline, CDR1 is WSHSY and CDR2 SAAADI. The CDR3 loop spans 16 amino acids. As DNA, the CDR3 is TGCGCCAGCAGTCAAGGACAGCGCTTAAGGACCGACCGGGGGTACTTC. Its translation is CASSQGQRLRTDRGYF.

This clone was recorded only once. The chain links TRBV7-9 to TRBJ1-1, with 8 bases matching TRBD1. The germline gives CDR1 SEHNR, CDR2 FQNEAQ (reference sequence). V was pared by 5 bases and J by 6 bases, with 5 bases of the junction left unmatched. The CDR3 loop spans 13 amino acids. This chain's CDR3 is CASSLSGGPEAFF. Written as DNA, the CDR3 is TGTGCCAGCAGCCTCTCAGGGGGCCCTGAAGCTTTCTTT. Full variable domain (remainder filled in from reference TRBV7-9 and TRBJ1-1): DTGVSQNPRHKITKRGQNVTFRCDPISEHNRLYWYRQTLGQGPEFLTYFQNEAQLEKSRLLSDRFSAERPKGSFSTLEIQRTEQGDSAMYLCASSLSGGPEAFFGQGTRLTVV.

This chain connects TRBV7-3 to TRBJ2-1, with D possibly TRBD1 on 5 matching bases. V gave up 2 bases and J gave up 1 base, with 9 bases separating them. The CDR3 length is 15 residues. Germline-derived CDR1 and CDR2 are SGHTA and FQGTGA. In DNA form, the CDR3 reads TGTGCCAGCAGCTTAGGACATCAGTCCTACAATGAGCAGTTCTTC. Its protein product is CASSLGHQSYNEQFF.

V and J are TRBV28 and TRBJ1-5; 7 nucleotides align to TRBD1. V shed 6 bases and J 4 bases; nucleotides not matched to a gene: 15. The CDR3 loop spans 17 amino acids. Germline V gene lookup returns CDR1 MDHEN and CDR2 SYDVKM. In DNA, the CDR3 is TGTGCCAGCAGCGTCAACCACCCGGACAGGAGGAATCAGCCCCAGCATTTT. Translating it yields CASSVNHPDRRNQPQHF. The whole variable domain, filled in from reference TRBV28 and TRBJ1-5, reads DVKVTQSSRYLVKRTGEKVFLECVQDMDHENMFWYRQDPGLGLRLIYFSYDVKMKEKGDIPEGYSVSREKKERFSLILESASTNQTSMYLCASSVNHPDRRNQPQHFGDGTRLSIL.

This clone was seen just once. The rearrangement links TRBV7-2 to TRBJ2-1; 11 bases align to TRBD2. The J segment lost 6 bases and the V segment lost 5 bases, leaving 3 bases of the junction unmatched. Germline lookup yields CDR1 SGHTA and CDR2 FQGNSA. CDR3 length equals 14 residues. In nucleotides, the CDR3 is TGTGCCAGCAGCAACGGACTAGCGGGCAATGAGCAGTTCTTC. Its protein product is CASSNGLAGNEQFF.

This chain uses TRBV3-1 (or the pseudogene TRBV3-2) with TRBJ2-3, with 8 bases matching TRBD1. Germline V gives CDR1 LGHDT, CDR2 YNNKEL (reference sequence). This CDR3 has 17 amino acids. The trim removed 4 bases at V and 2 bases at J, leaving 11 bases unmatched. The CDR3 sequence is CASSRKLTGGNTDTQYF. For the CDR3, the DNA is TGTGCCAGCAGCCGTAAACTAACAGGGGGAAACACAGATACGCAGTATTTT.

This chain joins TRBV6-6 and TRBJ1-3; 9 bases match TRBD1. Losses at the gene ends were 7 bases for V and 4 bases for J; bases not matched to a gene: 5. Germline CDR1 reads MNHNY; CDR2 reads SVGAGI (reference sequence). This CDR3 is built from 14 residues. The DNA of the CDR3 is TGTGCCAGCAACAGGGGGCAAGCCGGAAACACCATATATTTT. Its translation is CASNRGQAGNTIYF.

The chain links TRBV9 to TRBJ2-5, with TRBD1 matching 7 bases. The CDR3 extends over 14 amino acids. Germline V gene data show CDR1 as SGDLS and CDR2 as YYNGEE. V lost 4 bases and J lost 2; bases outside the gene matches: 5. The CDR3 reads CASSPRTGQETQYF. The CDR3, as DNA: TGTGCCAGCAGCCCTCGGACAGGACAAGAGACCCAGTACTTC. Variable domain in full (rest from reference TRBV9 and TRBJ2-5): DSGVTQTPKHLITATGQRVTLRCSPRSGDLSVYWYQQSLDQGLQFLIQYYNGEERAKGNILERFSAQQFPDLHSELNLSSLELGDSALYFCASSPRTGQETQYFGPGTRLLVL.

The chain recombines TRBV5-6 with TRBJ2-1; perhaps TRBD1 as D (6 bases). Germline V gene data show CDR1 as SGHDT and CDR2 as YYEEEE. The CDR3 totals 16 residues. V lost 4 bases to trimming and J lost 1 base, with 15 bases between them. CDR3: CASSRFVGASYNEQFF. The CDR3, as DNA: TGTGCCAGCAGCCGTTTTGTGGGGGCGTCCTACAATGAGCAGTTCTTC.

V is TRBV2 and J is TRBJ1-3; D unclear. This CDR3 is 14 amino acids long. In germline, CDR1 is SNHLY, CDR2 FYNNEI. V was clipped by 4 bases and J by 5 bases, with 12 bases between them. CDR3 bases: TGTGCCAGCAGTGGCGGCACATACAGAAACACCATATATTTT. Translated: CASSGGTYRNTIYF.

As DNA, the CDR3 is TGTGCCAGCAGTCAGGACAGGAGCCGAAACACCATATATTTT. Translation: CASSQDRSRNTIYF. The J gene is TRBJ1-3, the V gene TRBV6-5; 7 bases are shared with TRBD1. Unmatched junction bases numbered 6, after V lost 5 bases and J lost 5 bases. Germline CDR1 MNHEY, CDR2 SVGAGI. The CDR3 has 14 amino acids.

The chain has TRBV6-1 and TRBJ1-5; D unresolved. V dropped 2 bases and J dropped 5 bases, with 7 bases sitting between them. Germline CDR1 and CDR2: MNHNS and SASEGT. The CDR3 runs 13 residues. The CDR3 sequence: CASSEQRDQPQHF. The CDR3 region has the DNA TGTGCCAGCAGTGAACAGCGGGATCAGCCCCAGCATTTT.

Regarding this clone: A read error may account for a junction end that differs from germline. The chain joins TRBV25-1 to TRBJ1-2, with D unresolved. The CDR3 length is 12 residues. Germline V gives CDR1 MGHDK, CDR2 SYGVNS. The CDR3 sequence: CASSLEGESRSF. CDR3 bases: TGTGCCAGCAGCCTAGAGGGAGAGAGCAGGTCCTTC.

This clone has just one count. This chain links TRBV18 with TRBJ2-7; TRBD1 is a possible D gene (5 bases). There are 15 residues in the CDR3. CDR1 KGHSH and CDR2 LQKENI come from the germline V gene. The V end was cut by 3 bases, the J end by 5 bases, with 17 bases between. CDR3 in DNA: TGTGCCAGCTCACCCCCTCAGGGTGGGATTAACGAGCAGTACTTC. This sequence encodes CASSPPQGGINEQYF. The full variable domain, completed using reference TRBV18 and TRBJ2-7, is NAGVMQNPRHLVRRRGQEARLRCSPMKGHSHVYWYRQLPEEGLKFMVYLQKENIIDESGMPKERFSAEFPKEGPSILRIQQVVRGDSAAYFCASSPPQGGINEQYFGPGTRLTVT.

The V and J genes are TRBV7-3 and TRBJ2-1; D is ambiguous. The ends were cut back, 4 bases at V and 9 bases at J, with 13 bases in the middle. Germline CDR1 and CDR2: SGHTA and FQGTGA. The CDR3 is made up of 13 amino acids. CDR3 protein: CASSSPPVGEQFF. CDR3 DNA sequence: TGTGCCAGCAGCTCCCCCCCTGTCGGTGAGCAGTTCTTC.

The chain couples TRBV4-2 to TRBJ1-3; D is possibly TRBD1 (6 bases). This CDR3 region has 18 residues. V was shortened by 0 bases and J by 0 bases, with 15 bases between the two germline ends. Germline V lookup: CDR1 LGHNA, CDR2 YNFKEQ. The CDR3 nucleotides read TGTGCCAGCAGCCAAGATAGCTTACAGGGAAGCTCTGGAAACACCATATATTTT. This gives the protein CASSQDSLQGSSGNTIYF.

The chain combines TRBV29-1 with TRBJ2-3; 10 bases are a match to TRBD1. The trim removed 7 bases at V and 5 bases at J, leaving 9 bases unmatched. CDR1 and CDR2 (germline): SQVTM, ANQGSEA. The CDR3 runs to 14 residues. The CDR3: CSGRTGGFGDTQYF. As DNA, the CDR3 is TGCAGCGGGAGGACAGGGGGTTTTGGAGATACGCAGTATTTT.